These T cell receptor beta chains were read from a single sample in a study of shared clonotypes between healthy human individuals. Clones were sequenced by immunoSEQ multiplex PCR, and TCRdb holds only the in-frame ones, with some missing. This repertoire shows about 1.1 million clones, around three quarters found once; its top ten account for around 0.61%. Sequencing input: memory CD4+ T cells from PBMCs. These receptors were collected from a man between 18 and 35 years old in good health. Some clones in this sample may be carry-over from other donors' samples. CDR3s include the opening cysteine and the closing phenylalanine or tryptophan.

len: 13
v_gene: TRBV11-3
CDR3aa: CASSLIRGETQYF

len: 13
v_gene: TRBV30
CDR3aa: CASEYGTAYGYTF

len: 13
v_gene: TRBV28
CDR3aa: CAILRGPNTEAFF

len: 15
v_gene: TRBV5-1
CDR3aa: CASSLAQINTGELFF

len: 14
v_gene: TRBV9
CDR3aa: CASGPSTMNTEAFF

len: 18
v_gene: TRBV10-3
CDR3aa: CAISEAPGLAEHTGELFF

len: 14
v_gene: TRBV5-1
CDR3aa: CASSLPGGDEEQFF

len: 14
v_gene: TRBV2
CDR3aa: CASSEDRAKNIQYF

len: 12
v_gene: TRBV5-8
CDR3aa: CASSGLLYEQYF

len: 13
v_gene: TRBV7-9
CDR3aa: CASSLDGYNEQFF

len: 14
v_gene: TRBV27
CDR3aa: CASSPGTEGYEQYF

len: 14
v_gene: TRBV11-3
CDR3aa: CASSLGPEYNEQFF

len: 15
v_gene: TRBV13
CDR3aa: CASSLGVGRGEKLFF

len: 10
v_gene: TRBV20-1
CDR3aa: CSANLDTQYF

len: 16
v_gene: TRBV19
CDR3aa: CASSTPGTGIQETQYF

len: 16
v_gene: TRBV9
CDR3aa: CASSENRDRRRNGYTF

len: 12
v_gene: TRBV29-1
CDR3aa: CSALKRGQPQHF

len: 13
v_gene: TRBV6-5
CDR3aa: CASGRTSTYEQYF

len: 14
v_gene: TRBV28
CDR3aa: CASSLEQSDYGYTF

len: 15
v_gene: TRBV9
CDR3aa: CASSVSGQGADEQYF

len: 12
v_gene: TRBV30
CDR3aa: CAWRGFYNEQFF

len: 16
v_gene: TRBV7-2
CDR3aa: CASSLSGAGGAYEQYF

len: 15
v_gene: TRBV2
CDR3aa: CASRGRSSNTGELFF

len: 16
v_gene: TRBV28
CDR3aa: CASSLLGTAYGNTIYF

len: 14
v_gene: TRBV6-1
CDR3aa: CASSEYPGEGKLFF

len: 15
v_gene: TRBV19
CDR3aa: CASSIGGIRGEPQHF

len: 14
v_gene: TRBV10-1
CDR3aa: CASSENLAGSEQYF

len: 16
v_gene: TRBV28
CDR3aa: CASSPLTGMMNTEAFF

len: 16
v_gene: TRBV27
CDR3aa: CASRQSGTGGSSEQFF

len: 17
v_gene: TRBV28
CDR3aa: CASSAPGLADAKNIQYF

len: 14
v_gene: TRBV27
CDR3aa: CASRRDRPNTEAFF

len: 16
v_gene: TRBV7-9
CDR3aa: CASSLGTGGSYNEQFF

len: 15
v_gene: TRBV28
CDR3aa: CASSSASGSPHEQFF

len: 15
v_gene: TRBV30
CDR3aa: CAWSVRGGPNQPQHF

len: 16
v_gene: TRBV7-2
CDR3aa: CASSLVGTGSYNEQFF

len: 14
v_gene: TRBV28
CDR3aa: CASSGTGGFGEQYF

len: 16
v_gene: TRBV5-1
CDR3aa: CASSLSFGTPNTEAFF

len: 13
v_gene: TRBV9
CDR3aa: CASSPTFLGAQYF

len: 15
v_gene: TRBV5-3
CDR3aa: CARSLTDRANYGYTF

len: 13
v_gene: TRBV10-2
CDR3aa: CASSDQGGTEAFF

len: 16
v_gene: TRBV28
CDR3aa: CASSFLGQGRNTEAFF

len: 13
v_gene: TRBV28
CDR3aa: CASSLGTISEQYF

len: 15
v_gene: TRBV28
CDR3aa: CASSFGQASYNEQFF

len: 14
v_gene: TRBV11-3
CDR3aa: CASSQGARTDTQYF

len: 13
v_gene: TRBV6-1
CDR3aa: CASSEGGIREQFF

len: 16
v_gene: TRBV5-1
CDR3aa: CASSATWTGLGYEQYF

len: 14
v_gene: TRBV9
CDR3aa: CASSPTSVPYEQYF

len: 15
v_gene: TRBV5-1
CDR3aa: CASSLALDSRAGAFF

len: 13
v_gene: TRBV15
CDR3aa: CATSRGRSEAWFF

len: 16
v_gene: TRBV6-5
CDR3aa: CASSYILRGTPYEQYF

len: 14
v_gene: TRBV7-3
CDR3aa: CASSVSRSPDTQYF